Shown below are 9 T cell receptor beta chains from a single sample sequenced in a study of T cells in Graves' hyperthyroidism and ophthalmopathy (dated by TCRdb to between 2018 and 2021). Libraries came from multiplex PCR. TCRdb names Illumina HiSeq 2000 as the instrument used. The TCR beta CDR3 regions were amplified from the RNA transcripts. The TCR CDR3 was subjected to a first round of RT-PCR using the HTBI primer set and the Qiagen OneStep RT-PCR kit. The public reads were quality trimmed at Q25 with fastp and then assembled into clones with MiXCR by TCRdb, keeping productive beta chains. Every distinct CDR3 protein forms one entry, paired with its most common genes and DNA. The sample table records 500,000 to 800,000 distinct CDR3 sequences; about 14% of these occur just once. The ten largest clones add up to approximately 12% of the sample. The sample taken for sequencing was blood. These receptors originate from a woman aged 45-59 years with Graves' ophthalmopathy.

This clonotype was picked up one time. This clone may be a read error of a much larger clone one base away. The chain combines TRBV12-3 or TRBV12-4 with TRBJ1-2; D gene ambiguous. This CDR3 spans 13 amino acids. This CDR3 reads CASSFSGLNGCTF. The CDR3 DNA follows: TGTGCCAGCAGTTTCTCCGGATTAAATGGCTGCACCTTC.

This clonotype was counted many times. The chain recombines TRBV20-1 with TRBJ2-1; D not resolved. V was shortened by 6 bases and J by 4 bases, with 16 bases between the two germline ends. From germline, CDR1 is DFQATT and CDR2 SNEGSKA (reference sequence). The CDR3 has 14 residues. The chain's CDR3 is CSAATRIKYNEQFF. CDR3 in DNA: TGCAGTGCAGCTACCAGAATAAAATACAATGAGCAGTTCTTC.

At least ten counts were recorded for this clonotype. V usage is TRBV5-1 and J usage is TRBJ2-1; 9 bases are shared with TRBD1. The CDR3 has 14 residues. Trimming removed 4 bases from V and 2 bases from J; junction bases left unmatched: 1. CDR1 is SGHRS and CDR2 is YFSETQ in the germline V gene. This chain's CDR3 is CASSRQGAYNEQFF. CDR3 nucleotides: TGCGCCAGCAGCCGACAGGGGGCCTACAATGAGCAGTTCTTC.

This clonotype was seen ten or more times. The V call is TRBV6-1, the J call TRBJ2-1, with no clear D. The CDR3 is 13 residues long. The V end lost 5 bases, the J end lost 6 bases, and 11 bases lay between the germline ends. Germline loops: CDR1 MNHNS, CDR2 SASEGT. The DNA of the CDR3 is TGTGCCAGCAGTTGGTCGGCGGCCAATGAGCAGTTCTTC. It codes for CASSWSAANEQFF.

This clonotype was detected only a few times. This sequence joins TRBV5-5 and TRBJ2-1; D unresolved. This CDR3 is 13 amino acids long. Trimming removed 7 bases at V and 0 bases at J, with 8 bases between. In germline, CDR1 is SGHKS, CDR2 YYEKEE (reference sequence). Here the CDR3 reads CASGVDSYNEQFF. CDR3 bases: TGTGCCAGCGGGGTCGACTCCTACAATGAGCAGTTCTTC.

This clonotype was observed many times. The chain is built from TRBV11-2 and TRBJ1-2; 7 nucleotides align to TRBD1. CDR3 length: 13 residues. V shed 1 base, J shed 6 bases, and the junction held 2 bases outside the gene matches. Germline V gene lookup returns CDR1 SGHAT and CDR2 FQNNGV. CDR3 protein: CASSLAQGHGYTF. CDR3 nucleotide sequence: TGTGCCAGCAGCTTAGCACAGGGGCATGGCTACACCTTC.

CDR3 DNA: TGTGCCAGCAGCTTAAACAGACTCCGGGGCTACACCTTC. It translates to CASSLNRLRGYTF. J is TRBJ1-2 and V is TRBV7-6; D is unresolved. The V gene lost 2 bases and the J gene lost 8 bases, with 12 bases spanning the gap. The CDR3 extends over 13 amino acids. The germline V gene encodes CDR1 SGHVS and CDR2 FNYEAQ.

This sequence joins TRBV7-2 and TRBJ2-4; 7 bases are shared with TRBD2. Germline CDR1 SGHTA, CDR2 FQGNSA. The V and J ends lost 0 bases and 1 base, in that order; junction bases with no gene match: 0. CDR3 length equals 15 residues. For the CDR3, the DNA is TGTGCCAGCAGCTTAGCGGGAGGGGCCAAAAACATTCAGTACTTC. It codes for CASSLAGGAKNIQYF.

A few counts support this clonotype. The chain employs TRBV20-1 and TRBJ2-3; 8 bases fit TRBD2. Germline V lookup: CDR1 DFQATT, CDR2 SNEGSKA (reference sequence). The trim removed 0 bases at V and 1 base at J, leaving 3 bases unmatched. The CDR3 is 15 residues long. DNA of the CDR3: TGCAGTGCTAGAGATCCAGCGGGAGGCACAGATACGCAGTATTTT. It codes for CSARDPAGGTDTQYF.